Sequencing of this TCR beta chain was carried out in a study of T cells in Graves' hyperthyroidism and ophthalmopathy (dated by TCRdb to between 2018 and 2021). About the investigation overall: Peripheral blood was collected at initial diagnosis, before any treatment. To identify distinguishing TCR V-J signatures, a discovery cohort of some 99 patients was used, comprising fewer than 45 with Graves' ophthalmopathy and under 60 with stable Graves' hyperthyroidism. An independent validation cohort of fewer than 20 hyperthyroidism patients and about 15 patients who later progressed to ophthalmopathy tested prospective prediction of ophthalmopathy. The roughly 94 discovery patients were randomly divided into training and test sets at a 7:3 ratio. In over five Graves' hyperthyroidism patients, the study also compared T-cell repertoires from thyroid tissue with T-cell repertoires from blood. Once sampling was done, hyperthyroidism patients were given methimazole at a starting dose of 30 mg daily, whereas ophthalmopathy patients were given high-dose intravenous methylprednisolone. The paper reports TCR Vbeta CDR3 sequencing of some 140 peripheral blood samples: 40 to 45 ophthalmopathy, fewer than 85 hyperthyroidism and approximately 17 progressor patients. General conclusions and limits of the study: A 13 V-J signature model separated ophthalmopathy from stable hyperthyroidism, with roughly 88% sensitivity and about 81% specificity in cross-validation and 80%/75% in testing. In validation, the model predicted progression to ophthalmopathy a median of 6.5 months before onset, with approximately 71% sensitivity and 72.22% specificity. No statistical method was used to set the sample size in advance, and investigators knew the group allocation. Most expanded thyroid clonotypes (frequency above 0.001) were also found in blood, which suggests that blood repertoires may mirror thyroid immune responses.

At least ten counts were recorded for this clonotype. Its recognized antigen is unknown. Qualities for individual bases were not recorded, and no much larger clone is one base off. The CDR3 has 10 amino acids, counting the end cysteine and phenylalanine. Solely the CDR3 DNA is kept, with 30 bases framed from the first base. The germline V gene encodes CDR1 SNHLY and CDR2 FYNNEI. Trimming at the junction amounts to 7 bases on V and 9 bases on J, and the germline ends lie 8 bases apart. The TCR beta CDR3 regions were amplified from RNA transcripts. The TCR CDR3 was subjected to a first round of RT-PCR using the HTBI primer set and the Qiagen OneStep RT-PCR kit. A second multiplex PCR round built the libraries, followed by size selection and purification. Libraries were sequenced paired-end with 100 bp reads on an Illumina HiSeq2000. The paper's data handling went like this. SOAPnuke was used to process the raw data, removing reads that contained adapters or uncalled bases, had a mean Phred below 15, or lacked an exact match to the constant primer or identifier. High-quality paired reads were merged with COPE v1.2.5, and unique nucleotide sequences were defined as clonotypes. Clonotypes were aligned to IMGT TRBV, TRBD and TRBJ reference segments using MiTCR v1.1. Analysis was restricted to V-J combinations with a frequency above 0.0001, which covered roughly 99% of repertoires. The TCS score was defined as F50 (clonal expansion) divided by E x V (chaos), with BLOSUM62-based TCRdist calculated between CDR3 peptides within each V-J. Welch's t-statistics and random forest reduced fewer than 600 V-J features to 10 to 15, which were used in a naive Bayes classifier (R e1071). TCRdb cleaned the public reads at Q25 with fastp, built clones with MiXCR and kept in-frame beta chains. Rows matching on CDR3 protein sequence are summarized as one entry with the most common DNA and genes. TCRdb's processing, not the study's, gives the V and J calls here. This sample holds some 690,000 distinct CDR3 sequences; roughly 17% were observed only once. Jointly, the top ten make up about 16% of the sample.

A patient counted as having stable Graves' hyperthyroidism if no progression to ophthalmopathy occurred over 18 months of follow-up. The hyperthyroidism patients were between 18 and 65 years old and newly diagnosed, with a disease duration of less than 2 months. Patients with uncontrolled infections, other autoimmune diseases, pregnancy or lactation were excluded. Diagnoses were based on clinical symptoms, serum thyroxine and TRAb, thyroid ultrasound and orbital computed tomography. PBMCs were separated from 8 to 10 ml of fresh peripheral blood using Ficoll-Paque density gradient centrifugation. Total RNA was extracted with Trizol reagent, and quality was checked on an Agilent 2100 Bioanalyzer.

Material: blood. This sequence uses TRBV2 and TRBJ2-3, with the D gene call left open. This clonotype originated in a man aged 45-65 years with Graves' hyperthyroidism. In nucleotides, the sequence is TGTGCCAGCATGTTTGGGACGCAGTATTTT. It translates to CASMFGTQYF.